The clone carrying this T cell receptor beta chain was counted many times. The target antigen is unknown. The data are from a study of CD8 T cells in ankylosing spondylitis. The study, taken as a whole, reports: In ankylosing spondylitis patients, matched synovial fluid reportedly showed significant enrichment of disease-linked clones. Seemingly distinctive of ankylosing spondylitis blood was a TCR beta motif formed by eight highly homologous variants.

From the 5' RACE reads, TCRdb called clonotypes with MiXCR, one entry per CDR3 protein. The table records around 230,000 distinct CDR3 sequences, roughly 8.6% of them present only once. The CDR3 is made up of 13 amino acids. Trimming removed 3 bases at V and 8 bases at J, with 10 bases between. Germline assignment: CDR1 SGHTA and CDR2 FQGNSA. What was sequenced was blood, either unsorted or a sorted T cell fraction (not recorded which). The gene calls are TRBV7-2 and TRBJ1-4; D possibly corresponds to TRBD1 (5 bases). This receptor was taken from a male donor with ankylosing spondylitis or in good health (not recorded which). The CDR3 nucleotides are TGTGCCAGCAGCTTGGGACGGAAGGAAAAACTGTTTTTT. It codes for CASSLGRKEKLFF.